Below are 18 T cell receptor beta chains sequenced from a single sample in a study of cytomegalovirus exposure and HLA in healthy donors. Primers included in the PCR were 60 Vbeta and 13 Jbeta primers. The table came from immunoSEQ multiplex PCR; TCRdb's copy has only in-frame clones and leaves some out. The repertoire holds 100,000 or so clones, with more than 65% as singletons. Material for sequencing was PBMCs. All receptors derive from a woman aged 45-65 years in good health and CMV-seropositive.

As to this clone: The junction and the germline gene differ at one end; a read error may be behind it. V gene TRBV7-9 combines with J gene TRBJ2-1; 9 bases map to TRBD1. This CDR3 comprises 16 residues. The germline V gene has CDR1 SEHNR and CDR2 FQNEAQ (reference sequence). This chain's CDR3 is CSSSVRTGETYNEQFF. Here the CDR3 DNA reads TGTTCCAGCAGCGTTAGGACAGGGGAAACCTACAATGAGCAGTTCTTC.

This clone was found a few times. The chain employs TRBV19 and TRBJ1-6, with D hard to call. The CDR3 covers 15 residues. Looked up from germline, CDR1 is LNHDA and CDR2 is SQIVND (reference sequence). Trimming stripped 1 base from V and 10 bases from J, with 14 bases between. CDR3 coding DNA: TGTGCCAGTAGTATAGGTTTGGAGGTAGGATCACCCCTCCACTTT. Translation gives CASSIGLEVGSPLHF.

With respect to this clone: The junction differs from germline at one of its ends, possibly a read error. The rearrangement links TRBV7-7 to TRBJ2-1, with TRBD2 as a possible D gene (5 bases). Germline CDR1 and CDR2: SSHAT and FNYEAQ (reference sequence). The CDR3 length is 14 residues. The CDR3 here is CASSMLAPGDEQFF. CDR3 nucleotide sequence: TGTGCTAGCAGCATGCTGGCACCCGGGGATGAGCAGTTCTTC.

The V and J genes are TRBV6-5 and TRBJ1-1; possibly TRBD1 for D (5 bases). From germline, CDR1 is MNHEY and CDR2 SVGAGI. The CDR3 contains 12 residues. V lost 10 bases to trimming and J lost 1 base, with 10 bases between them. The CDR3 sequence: CATTGGNTEAFF. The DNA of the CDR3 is TGTGCCACCACCGGGGGGAACACTGAAGCTTTCTTT.

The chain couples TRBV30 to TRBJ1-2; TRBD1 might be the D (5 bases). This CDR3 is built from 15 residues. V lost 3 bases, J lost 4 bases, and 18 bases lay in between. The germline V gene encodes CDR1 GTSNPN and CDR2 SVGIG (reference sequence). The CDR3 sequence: CAWRVWSTGSYGYTF. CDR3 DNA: TGTGCCTGGAGGGTTTGGAGTACAGGATCCTATGGCTACACCTTC.

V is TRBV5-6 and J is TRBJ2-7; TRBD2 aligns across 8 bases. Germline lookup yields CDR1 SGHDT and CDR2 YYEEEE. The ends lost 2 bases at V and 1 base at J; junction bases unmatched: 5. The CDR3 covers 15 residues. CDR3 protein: CASSFGTSSSYEQYF. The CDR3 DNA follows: TGTGCCAGCAGCTTTGGGACTAGTAGTTCCTACGAGCAGTACTTC.

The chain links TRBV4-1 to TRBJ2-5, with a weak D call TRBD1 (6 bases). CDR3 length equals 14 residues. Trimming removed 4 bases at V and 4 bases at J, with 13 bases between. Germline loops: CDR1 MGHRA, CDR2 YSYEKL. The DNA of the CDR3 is TGCGCCAGCAGCCCGACCAGGGGCACAGAGACCCAGTACTTC. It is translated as CASSPTRGTETQYF.

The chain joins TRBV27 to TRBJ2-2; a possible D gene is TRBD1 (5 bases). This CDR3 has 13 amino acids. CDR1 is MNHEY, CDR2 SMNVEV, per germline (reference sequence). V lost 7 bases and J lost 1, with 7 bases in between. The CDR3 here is CASIGQNTGELFF. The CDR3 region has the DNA TGTGCCAGCATTGGACAGAACACCGGGGAGCTGTTTTTT.

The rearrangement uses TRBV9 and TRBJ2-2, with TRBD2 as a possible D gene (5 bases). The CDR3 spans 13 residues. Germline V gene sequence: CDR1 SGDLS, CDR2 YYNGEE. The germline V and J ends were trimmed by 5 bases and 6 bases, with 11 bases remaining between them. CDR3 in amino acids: CASRWAEAGELFF. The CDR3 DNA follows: TGTGCCAGCAGGTGGGCGGAGGCCGGGGAGCTGTTTTTT.

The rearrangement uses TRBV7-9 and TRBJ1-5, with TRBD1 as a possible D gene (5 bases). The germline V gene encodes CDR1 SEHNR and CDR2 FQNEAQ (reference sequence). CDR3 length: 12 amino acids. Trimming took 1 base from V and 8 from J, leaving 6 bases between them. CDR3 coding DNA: TGTGCCAGCAGCTTAGAGGACAAGCCCCAGCATTTT. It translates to CASSLEDKPQHF.

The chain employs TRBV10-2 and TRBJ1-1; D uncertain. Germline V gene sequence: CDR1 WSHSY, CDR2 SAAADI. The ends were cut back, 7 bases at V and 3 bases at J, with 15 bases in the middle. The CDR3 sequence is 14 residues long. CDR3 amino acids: CASTEGGLDTEAFF. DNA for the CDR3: TGCGCCAGCACCGAGGGTGGTTTGGACACTGAAGCTTTCTTT.

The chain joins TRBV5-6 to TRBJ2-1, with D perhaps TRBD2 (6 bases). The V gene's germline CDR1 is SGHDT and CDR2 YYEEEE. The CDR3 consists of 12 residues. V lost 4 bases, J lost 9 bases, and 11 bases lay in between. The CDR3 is CASSGGSGEQFF. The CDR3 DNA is TGTGCCAGCAGCGGGGGGTCCGGTGAGCAGTTCTTC.

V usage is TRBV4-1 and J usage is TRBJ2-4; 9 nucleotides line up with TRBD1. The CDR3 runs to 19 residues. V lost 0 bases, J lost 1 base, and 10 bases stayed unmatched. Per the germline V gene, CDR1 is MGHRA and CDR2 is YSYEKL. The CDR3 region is CASSQEDRGTAGAKNIQYF. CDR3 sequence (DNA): TGCGCCAGCAGCCAAGAGGACAGGGGAACCGCTGGGGCCAAAAACATTCAGTACTTC.

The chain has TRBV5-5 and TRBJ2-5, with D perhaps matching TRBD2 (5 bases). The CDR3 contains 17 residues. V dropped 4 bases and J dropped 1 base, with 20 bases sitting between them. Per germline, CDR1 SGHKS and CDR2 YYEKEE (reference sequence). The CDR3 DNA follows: TGTGCCAGCAGCCGTGAACCCCATCTAGCAGCCCAAGAGACCCAGTACTTC. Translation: CASSREPHLAAQETQYF.

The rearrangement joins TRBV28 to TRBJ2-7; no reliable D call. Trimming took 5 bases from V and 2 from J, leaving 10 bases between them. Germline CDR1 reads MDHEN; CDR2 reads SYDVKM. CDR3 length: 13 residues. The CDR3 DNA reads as TGTGCCAGCAGTCCCCTCAGAACCTACGAGCAGTACTTC. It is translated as CASSPLRTYEQYF.

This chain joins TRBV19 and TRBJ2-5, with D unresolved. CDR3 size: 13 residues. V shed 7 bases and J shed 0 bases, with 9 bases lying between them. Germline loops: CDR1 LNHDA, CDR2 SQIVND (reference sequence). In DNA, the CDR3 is TGTGCCAGTAATGACAAGTACCAAGAGACCCAGTACTTC. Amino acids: CASNDKYQETQYF.

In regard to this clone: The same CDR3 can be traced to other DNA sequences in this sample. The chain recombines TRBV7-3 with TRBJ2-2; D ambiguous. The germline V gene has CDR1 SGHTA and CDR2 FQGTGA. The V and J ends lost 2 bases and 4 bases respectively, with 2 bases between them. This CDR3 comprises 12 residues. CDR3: CASSLLTGELFF. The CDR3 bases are TGTGCCAGCAGCTTACTCACCGGGGAGCTGTTTTTT.

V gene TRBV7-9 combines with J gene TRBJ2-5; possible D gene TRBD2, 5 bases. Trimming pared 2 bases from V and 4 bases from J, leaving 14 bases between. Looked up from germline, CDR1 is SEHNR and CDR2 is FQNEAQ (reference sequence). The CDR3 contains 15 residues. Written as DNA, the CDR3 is TGTGCCAGCAGCTTACAGTCGGGGAGTCGAGAGACCCAGTACTTC. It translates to CASSLQSGSRETQYF. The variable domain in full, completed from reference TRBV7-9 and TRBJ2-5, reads DTGVSQNPRHKITKRGQNVTFRCDPISEHNRLYWYRQTLGQGPEFLTYFQNEAQLEKSRLLSDRFSAERPKGSFSTLEIQRTEQGDSAMYLCASSLQSGSRETQYFGPGTRLLVL.